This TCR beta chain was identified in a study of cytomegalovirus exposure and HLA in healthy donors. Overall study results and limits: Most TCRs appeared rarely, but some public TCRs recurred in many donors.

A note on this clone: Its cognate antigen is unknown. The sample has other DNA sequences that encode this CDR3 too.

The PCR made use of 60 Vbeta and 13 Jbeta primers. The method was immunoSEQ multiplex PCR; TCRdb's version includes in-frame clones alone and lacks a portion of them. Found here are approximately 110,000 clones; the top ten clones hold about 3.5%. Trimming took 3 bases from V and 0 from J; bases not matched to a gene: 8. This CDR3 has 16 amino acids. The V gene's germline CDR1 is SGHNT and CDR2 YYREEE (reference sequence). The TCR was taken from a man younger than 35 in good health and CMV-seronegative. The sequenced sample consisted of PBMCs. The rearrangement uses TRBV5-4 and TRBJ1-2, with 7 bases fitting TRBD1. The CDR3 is CASSSRGDSPNYGYTF. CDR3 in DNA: TGTGCCAGCAGCTCTAGAGGGGACAGCCCTAACTATGGCTACACCTTC.